The 31 T cell receptor beta chains presented below share a single source sample, sequenced in a study of blood T cells in healthy people across ages. Then a second PCR, running roughly 6 to 11 cycles, was carried out with a sample-barcoded 5' primer and a J-beta primer mix. MiXCR, run by TCRdb on the 5' RACE reads, gives a single entry per CDR3 protein. The table lists hundreds of thousands of distinct CDR3 sequences, about 48% of them singletons, with roughly an eighth in the top ten. The sequenced material came from blood. The receptors here all came from a young man in good health.

V usage is TRBV20-1 and J usage is TRBJ2-1; TRBD2 is a possible D gene (5 bases). Trimming took 6 bases from V and 2 from J, leaving 14 bases between them. The germline V gene has CDR1 DFQATT and CDR2 SNEGSKA (reference sequence). The CDR3 covers 14 residues. The CDR3 region is CSAASRDPYNEQFF. CDR3 in DNA: TGCAGTGCCGCCTCGAGGGATCCCTACAATGAGCAGTTCTTC.

CDR3 protein: CASSQGEEAFF. Written as DNA, the CDR3 is TGTGCCAGCAGCCAAGGAGAAGAAGCTTTCTTT. J is TRBJ1-1 and V is TRBV3-1, with D uncertain. CDR1 and CDR2 (germline): LGHDT, YNNKEL (reference sequence). V was trimmed by 1 base and J by 8 bases, leaving 5 bases between them. The CDR3 extends over 11 amino acids.

The chain couples TRBV30 to TRBJ2-3; tentative D call: TRBD1 (6 bases). CDR1 GTSNPN and CDR2 SVGIG come from the germline V gene (reference sequence). Trimming shortened V by 1 base and J by 1 base, and 9 bases separated the two germline ends. CDR3 length: 14 residues. CDR3 nucleotides: TGTGCCTGGAGTGCAGGGGTCGGCACAGATACGCAGTATTTT. Its translation: CAWSAGVGTDTQYF.

The chain couples TRBV5-6 to TRBJ2-3; the D gene is possibly TRBD2 (6 bases). The CDR3 loop spans 15 amino acids. Trimming took 2 bases from V and 6 from J, leaving 16 bases between them. Looked up from germline, CDR1 is SGHDT and CDR2 is YYEEEE. The CDR3 region is CASSLEGTRHDTQYF. As DNA, the CDR3 is TGTGCCAGCAGCTTAGAAGGGACTCGCCATGATACGCAGTATTTT.

This clonotype was recorded a few times. The chain uses TRBV10-3 and TRBJ2-1; D is perhaps TRBD1 (6 bases). V was pared by 0 bases and J by 6 bases, with 9 bases between. CDR1 and CDR2 (germline): ENHRY, SYGVKD. The CDR3 consists of 14 residues. The CDR3 DNA reads as TGTGCCATCAGTGAGTCGGGACAAATCAATGAGCAGTTCTTC. This translates into CAISESGQINEQFF.

The rearrangement links TRBV12-3 or TRBV12-4 to TRBJ2-7; 7 bases map to TRBD1. Trimming took 6 bases from V and 3 from J; bases not matched to a gene: 8. The CDR3 covers 14 residues. CDR3 amino acids: CASRSDRAGYEQYF. The CDR3 nucleotides are TGTGCCAGCAGGTCAGACAGGGCCGGCTACGAGCAGTACTTC.

This chain joins TRBV29-1 and TRBJ2-2, with D perhaps TRBD1 (6 bases). Deletions cut 6 bases from V and 4 bases from J, with 15 bases between. There are 14 residues in the CDR3. Germline V gene sequence: CDR1 SQVTM, CDR2 ANQGSEA. CDR3 amino acids: CSVGQDRFTGELFF. Here the CDR3 DNA reads TGCAGCGTGGGTCAAGACAGGTTCACCGGGGAGCTGTTTTTT.

The genes are TRBV28 and TRBJ2-1; possible D gene TRBD2, 7 bases. V was trimmed by 8 bases and J by 4 bases, leaving 21 bases between them. Per germline, CDR1 MDHEN and CDR2 SYDVKM. The CDR3 totals 16 residues. The CDR3 reads CASPSSRGARYNEQFF. The DNA of the CDR3 is TGTGCCAGCCCCAGTTCCCGGGGGGCGAGGTACAATGAGCAGTTCTTC.

This clonotype was picked up a small number of times. The chain employs TRBV20-1 and TRBJ2-3, with a weak D call TRBD2 (5 bases). Trimming removed 1 base at V and 6 bases at J, with 8 bases between. This CDR3 comprises 12 residues. In germline, CDR1 is DFQATT, CDR2 SNEGSKA (reference sequence). The CDR3 coding sequence is TGCAGTGCTAGAGTGGACTCCGATACGCAGTATTTT. Protein sequence: CSARVDSDTQYF.

This clonotype was recorded only once. The J gene is TRBJ2-7, the V gene TRBV9, with 7 bases matching TRBD1. CDR1 is SGDLS, CDR2 YYNGEE, per germline. V lost 3 bases and J lost 2; bases outside the gene matches: 8. The CDR3 runs to 15 residues. CDR3 DNA: TGTGCCAGCAGCGGACAGGCCGGGACAGCCTACGAGCAGTACTTC. Its translation: CASSGQAGTAYEQYF.

The rearrangement joins TRBV4-1 to TRBJ2-1; 11 bases agree with TRBD2. The CDR3 runs to 13 residues. V shed 8 bases, J shed 8 bases, and the junction held 5 bases outside the gene matches. Per germline, CDR1 MGHRA and CDR2 YSYEKL. The CDR3 protein is CASASGRRDEQFF. CDR3 in DNA: TGCGCCAGCGCTAGCGGGAGGAGGGATGAGCAGTTCTTC.

Comments on this clonotype: A much larger clone lies a single base off, so this may be a read error. This chain links TRBV29-1 with TRBJ2-7, with D possibly matching TRBD1 (5 bases). The better agreement between TRBJ2-5 and the DNA end casts doubt on the J call. Germline loops: CDR1 SQVTM, CDR2 ANQGSEA. The CDR3 sequence is 14 residues long. CDR3 bases: TGCAGCGTTGTCGAGACAGAGTTCCAAGAGACCCAGTACTTC. Protein: CSVVETEFQETQYF.

V gene TRBV11-2 combines with J gene TRBJ2-4; D remains ambiguous. The J call may be mistaken, given a closer DNA end match to TRBJ2-5. The germline V gene encodes CDR1 SGHAT and CDR2 FQNNGV. This CDR3 is 12 amino acids long. The chain's CDR3 is CASSLDMQTQYF. The DNA for the CDR3 is TGTGCCAGCAGCTTAGATATGCAGACCCAGTACTTC.

In this sample, this clonotype turned up a few times. V gene TRBV5-1 combines with J gene TRBJ2-3, with D possibly matching TRBD1 (6 bases). Trimming took off 4 bases at V and 0 bases at J, with 18 bases between the two ends. Germline lookup yields CDR1 SGHRS and CDR2 YFSETQ. The CDR3 extends over 17 amino acids. CDR3 sequence: CASSDPGTPASTDTQYF. The CDR3 DNA sequence: TGCGCCAGCAGCGACCCCGGGACACCCGCTAGCACAGATACGCAGTATTTT.

On this clonotype itself: Germline is not matched at one junction end, which may reflect a read error. V and J are TRBV3-1 and TRBJ2-7; D not certain. Per germline, CDR1 LGHDT and CDR2 YNNKEL (reference sequence). The CDR3 sequence is 15 residues long. This CDR3 is CACSRQSASSYEQYF. The DNA of the CDR3 is TGTGCCTGCAGCCGGCAGTCCGCCAGCTCCTACGAGCAGTACTTC.

This rearrangement joins TRBV20-1 to TRBJ2-4; no definite D call. The J call may be in error: the DNA end matches TRBJ2-5 better. The CDR3 has 13 amino acids. Germline loops: CDR1 DFQATT, CDR2 SNEGSKA (reference sequence). CDR3 bases: TGCAGTGCTAGTACTACTACTATGGAGACCCAGTACTTC. Translation gives CSASTTTMETQYF.

The rearrangement joins TRBV6-6 to TRBJ1-2; 10 nucleotides align to TRBD1. Trimming removed 2 bases from V and 10 bases from J; junction bases left unmatched: 10. Germline loops: CDR1 MNHNY, CDR2 SVGAGI (reference sequence). This CDR3 has 15 amino acids. CDR3 residues: CASSYAGDRGMDYTF. CDR3 bases: TGTGCCAGCAGTTACGCCGGGGACAGGGGAATGGACTACACCTTC.

The chain employs TRBV7-9 and TRBJ2-7; D is unresolved. The CDR3 is made up of 14 amino acids. V was trimmed by 6 bases and J by 3 bases, leaving 15 bases between them. Germline V gene data show CDR1 as SEHNR and CDR2 as FQNEAQ (reference sequence). CDR3 sequence: CASSPEGLRYEQYF. CDR3 nucleotides: TGTGCCAGCAGTCCCGAAGGGTTGCGCTACGAGCAGTACTTC.

The chain has TRBV4-2 and TRBJ2-2, with 9 bases lining up with TRBD1. V lost 0 bases, J lost 1 base, and 6 bases stayed unmatched. CDR3 length: 18 residues. The germline V gene has CDR1 LGHNA and CDR2 YNFKEQ. For the CDR3, the DNA is TGTGCCAGCAGCCAAGAGGGAAGGACAGGGGTGAACACCGGGGAGCTGTTTTTT. Its translation is CASSQEGRTGVNTGELFF.

Details on this clonotype: Given a much more abundant clone one base away, this may be a read error. The V call is TRBV3-1, the J call TRBJ1-2, with TRBD1 matching 7 bases. The trim removed 7 bases at V and 8 bases at J, leaving 10 bases unmatched. The CDR3 sequence is 13 residues long. Looked up from germline, CDR1 is LGHDT and CDR2 is YNNKEL (reference sequence). CDR3 loop: CASNLGQEEGYTF. CDR3 bases: TGTGCCAGCAACTTAGGACAGGAAGAAGGCTACACCTTC.

This clonotype was counted ten times or more. The junction departs from germline at one end; a sequencing error may be responsible. V usage is TRBV7-9 and J usage is TRBJ2-5; 9 bases match TRBD1. The CDR3 sequence is 15 residues long. CDR1 SEHNR and CDR2 FQNEAQ come from the germline V gene (reference sequence). The CDR3 is CASSLGTGPQETQYF. The DNA of the CDR3 is TGTGCTAGCAGCTTGGGGACAGGGCCTCAAGAGACCCAGTACTTC.

J is TRBJ2-7 and V is TRBV11-1; the D gene is possibly TRBD2 (5 bases). In germline, CDR1 is SGHAT, CDR2 FQDESV (reference sequence). CDR3 size: 15 residues. V was shortened by 3 bases and J by 2 bases, with 14 bases between the two germline ends. The CDR3, as DNA: TGTGCCAGCAGCTTCGCAGCAGGACTCCCCTACGAGCAGTACTTC. Protein sequence: CASSFAAGLPYEQYF.

This chain connects TRBV18 to TRBJ1-2, with a tentative D call TRBD1 (6 bases). This CDR3 region has 17 residues. CDR1 is KGHSH, CDR2 LQKENI, per germline. V dropped 3 bases and J dropped 3 bases, with 20 bases sitting between them. The CDR3 loop is CASSPTGQDYADYGYTF. The CDR3 region has the DNA TGTGCCAGCTCACCTACGGGACAAGACTATGCCGACTATGGCTACACCTTC.

The chain joins TRBV28 to TRBJ2-4, with D possibly being TRBD1 (5 bases). The J call may be faulty, since TRBJ2-7 better matches the DNA end. Germline V gene data show CDR1 as MDHEN and CDR2 as SYDVKM. CDR3 length: 16 amino acids. In DNA form, the CDR3 reads TGTGCCAGCAAAATAAGTGATGACAGTAAGACCTACGAGCAGTACTTC. Amino acids: CASKISDDSKTYEQYF.

DNA for the CDR3: TGTGCCAGCAGTTACTCGGAGGGCGGTAACTATGGCTACACCTTC. Amino acids: CASSYSEGGNYGYTF. The chain has TRBV6-5 and TRBJ1-2, with D unresolved. CDR3 length: 15 amino acids. Germline CDR1 is MNHEY and CDR2 is SVGAGI. The ends were cut back, 0 bases at V and 1 base at J, with 9 bases in the middle.

This clonotype was recorded a few times. V gene TRBV27 combines with J gene TRBJ2-4; TRBD1 matches 9 bases. TRBJ2-5 matches the DNA end more closely, so the J call is doubtful. This CDR3 is built from 17 residues. Per germline, CDR1 MNHEY and CDR2 SMNVEV (reference sequence). This CDR3 is CASSAPSDRGEQETQYF. The CDR3 region has the DNA TGTGCCAGCAGTGCCCCGTCCGACAGGGGGGAACAAGAGACCCAGTACTTC.

The V call is TRBV27, the J call TRBJ2-7, with TRBD2 matching over 8 bases. Per germline, CDR1 MNHEY and CDR2 SMNVEV (reference sequence). V was clipped by 6 bases and J by 3 bases; unmatched bases: 7. The CDR3 contains 14 residues. Here the CDR3 reads CASSPGAGGYEQYF. The CDR3 coding sequence is TGTGCCAGCAGCCCCGGGGCGGGGGGCTACGAGCAGTACTTC.

This clonotype was seen a handful of times. V usage is TRBV5-1 and J usage is TRBJ2-3; 8 bases line up with TRBD2. The CDR3 contains 16 residues. Trimming cost V 3 bases and J 7 bases; bases outside gene matches: 13. Germline V lookup: CDR1 SGHRS, CDR2 YFSETQ. CDR3 amino acids: CASSSLSGTSTYTQYF. The CDR3 region has the DNA TGCGCCAGCAGCTCCCTTTCGGGGACTAGTACTTATACGCAGTATTTT.

This clonotype was seen just once. CDR3 nucleotides: TGTGCCAGCAGCTTAGGCAGGGACCGCAATTATTCTCACTACGAGCAGTACTTC. Protein: CASSLGRDRNYSHYEQYF. The rearrangement joins TRBV7-3 to TRBJ2-7; D possibly uses TRBD1 or TRBD2 (5 bases each). Germline CDR1 and CDR2: SGHTA and FQGTGA. This CDR3 is built from 18 residues. Deletions cut 2 bases from V and 3 bases from J, with 23 bases between.

This clonotype was seen many times. J is TRBJ2-3 and V is TRBV10-3, with 12 bases matching TRBD2. Germline CDR1 is ENHRY and CDR2 is SYGVKD. CDR3 size: 17 residues. The V segment lost 0 bases and the J segment 3 bases; nucleotides outside the gene matches: 4. The CDR3 spells CAISESTTSGGTDTQYF. CDR3 bases: TGTGCCATCAGTGAGTCGACGACTAGCGGGGGAACAGATACGCAGTATTTT.

There are a few counts of this clonotype. The chain has TRBV20-1 and TRBJ1-2; D is unresolved. CDR1 is DFQATT and CDR2 is SNEGSKA in the germline V gene (reference sequence). The germline V and J ends were trimmed by 3 bases and 0 bases, with 8 bases remaining between them. There are 13 residues in the CDR3. DNA of the CDR3: TGCAGTGCTAGGGCCGTGGCTAACTATGGCTACACCTTC. It encodes CSARAVANYGYTF.